These 12 T cell receptor beta chains share one sample of origin, sequenced in a study of cytomegalovirus exposure and HLA in healthy donors. Researchers ran the PCR with 60 Vbeta and 13 Jbeta primers. Measured with immunoSEQ multiplex PCR; TCRdb has only the in-frame clones, and not every one. The table includes about 77,000 clones, around 78% detected once. Sequenced input: PBMCs. The receptors were gathered from a man aged 35-49 years in good health and CMV-seronegative.

The V call is TRBV6-5, the J call TRBJ2-1, with D perhaps TRBD1 (5 bases). Germline V lookup: CDR1 MNHEY, CDR2 SVGAGI. This CDR3 contains 14 residues. Trimming took off 0 bases at V and 9 bases at J, with 12 bases between the two ends. Written as DNA, the CDR3 is TGTGCCAGCAGTTACTCGTTCGTCAGGGCTGAGCAGTTCTTC. Amino acid sequence: CASSYSFVRAEQFF.

This clone was recorded many times. J is TRBJ1-2 and V is TRBV10-3, with a possible D match to TRBD1 (6 bases). V lost 4 bases to trimming and J lost 3 bases, with 6 bases between them. Germline CDR1 reads ENHRY; CDR2 reads SYGVKD. This CDR3 region has 12 residues. The CDR3 bases are TGTGCCATCAGTGGACAGGACTATGGCTACACCTTC. Translating gives CAISGQDYGYTF.

This clone came up once. This CDR3 is CASSLGVAGGAWYNEQFF. Written as DNA, the CDR3 is TGCGCCAGCAGCTTGGGGGTAGCGGGGGGCGCCTGGTACAATGAGCAGTTCTTC. The rearrangement joins TRBV5-1 to TRBJ2-1; the match to TRBD2 covers 10 bases. This CDR3 region has 18 residues. Germline-derived CDR1 and CDR2 are SGHRS and YFSETQ. V gave up 0 bases and J gave up 4 bases; unmatched junction bases: 10.

The chain combines TRBV7-9 with TRBJ1-1; no definite D call. V was shortened by 7 bases and J by 0 bases, with 15 bases between the two germline ends. Germline values: CDR1 SEHNR, CDR2 FQNEAQ (reference sequence). The CDR3 loop spans 15 amino acids. In DNA form, the CDR3 reads TGTGCCAGCACCACCCAGGAGGCTCTGAACACTGAAGCTTTCTTT. Translating it yields CASTTQEALNTEAFF.

The rearrangement joins TRBV6-4 to TRBJ1-1; 7 bases match TRBD1. Looked up from germline, CDR1 is MRHNA and CDR2 is SNTAGT. The CDR3 loop spans 14 amino acids. V lost 6 bases and J lost 0; bases outside the gene matches: 4. CDR3 amino acids: CASRGRGMNTEAFF. The CDR3, as DNA: TGTGCCAGCAGAGGCAGGGGGATGAACACTGAAGCTTTCTTT.

The chain carries TRBV6-6 and TRBJ2-5, with TRBD1 matching 9 bases. The CDR3 contains 14 residues. With 5 bases clipped from V and 5 bases from J, the junction kept 6 bases outside the gene matches. Germline CDR1 MNHNY, CDR2 SVGAGI (reference sequence). This CDR3 is CASSRQGVGETQYF. In DNA, the CDR3 is TGTGCCAGCAGTCGACAGGGGGTGGGGGAGACCCAGTACTTC.

Worth noting for this clone: An end of the junction does not agree with germline; a read error may underlie this. The genes are TRBV7-9 and TRBJ2-7, with 9 bases matching TRBD1. CDR1 is SEHNR and CDR2 is FQNEAQ in the germline V gene (reference sequence). This CDR3 is built from 15 residues. The CDR3 DNA is TGTTCCAGCAGCCAACAGGGACAGGGAGGCAACGAGCAGTACTTC. Protein: CSSSQQGQGGNEQYF. Full variable domain (outside the CDR3, taken from reference TRBV7-9 and TRBJ2-7): DTGVSQNPRHKITKRGQNVTFRCDPISEHNRLYWYRQTLGQGPEFLTYFQNEAQLEKSRLLSDRFSAERPKGSFSTLEIQRTEQGDSAMYLCSSSQQGQGGNEQYFGPGTRLTVT.

This chain connects TRBV6-6 to TRBJ2-2; 14 bases are shared with TRBD2. The CDR3 runs 16 residues. Trimming removed 6 bases from V and 7 bases from J; junction bases left unmatched: 7. Germline lookup yields CDR1 MNHNY and CDR2 SVGAGI (reference sequence). DNA of the CDR3: TGTGCCAGCAGCCAGACTAGCGGGGGGGTAAGCGGGGAGCTGTTTTTT. Its protein product is CASSQTSGGVSGELFF.

The J gene is TRBJ1-2, the V gene TRBV18; maybe TRBD1 (5 bases). CDR3 size: 18 residues. Trimming shortened V by 4 bases and J by 8 bases, and 29 bases separated the two germline ends. The germline CDR1 and CDR2 sequences are KGHSH and LQKENI. The CDR3: CASSLMGPGGRGSSGYTF. The CDR3 bases are TGTGCCAGCTCACTTATGGGCCCCGGGGGTAGGGGCTCAAGCGGCTACACCTTC.

V is TRBV18 and J is TRBJ2-1; 9 nucleotides align to TRBD2. The CDR3 consists of 14 residues. Germline values: CDR1 KGHSH, CDR2 LQKENI. With 3 bases clipped from V and 6 bases from J, the junction kept 3 bases outside the gene matches. CDR3 nucleotides: TGTGCCAGCTCACCCCTAGCGGGGTTCAATGAGCAGTTCTTC. Encoded protein: CASSPLAGFNEQFF.

This chain connects TRBV15 to TRBJ2-5, with TRBD2 as a possible D gene (5 bases). V was pared by 5 bases and J by 1 base, with 26 bases between. Germline values: CDR1 LNHNV, CDR2 YYDKDF (reference sequence). The CDR3 extends over 19 amino acids. As DNA, the CDR3 is TGTGCCACCAGCCCTAAGATAGTGAGGACGGACGGACTCCAAGAGACCCAGTACTTC. It is translated as CATSPKIVRTDGLQETQYF.

The J gene is TRBJ2-7, the V gene TRBV10-3; 8 bases fit TRBD1. Germline lookup yields CDR1 ENHRY and CDR2 SYGVKD. The CDR3 has 13 amino acids. V dropped 11 bases and J dropped 7; count of bases not matched to a gene: 13. This CDR3 is CALRGQGRDEQYF. DNA of the CDR3: TGTGCCTTGCGCGGACAGGGAAGGGATGAGCAGTACTTC.